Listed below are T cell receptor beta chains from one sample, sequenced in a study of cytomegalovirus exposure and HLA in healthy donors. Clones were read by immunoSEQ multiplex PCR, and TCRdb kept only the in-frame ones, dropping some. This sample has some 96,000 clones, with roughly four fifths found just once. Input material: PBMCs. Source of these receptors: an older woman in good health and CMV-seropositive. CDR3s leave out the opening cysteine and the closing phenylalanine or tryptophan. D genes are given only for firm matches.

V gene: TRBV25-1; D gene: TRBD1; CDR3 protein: ASSESTGTGSNQPQH
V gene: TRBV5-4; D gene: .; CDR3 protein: ASSPPQKTSTDTQY
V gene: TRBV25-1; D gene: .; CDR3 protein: ASSDSLRSPLH
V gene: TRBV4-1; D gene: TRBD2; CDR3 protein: ASSPSGGSSYNEQF
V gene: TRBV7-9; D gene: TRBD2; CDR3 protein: ASSPLGLAGDRPGEQY
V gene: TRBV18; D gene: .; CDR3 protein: ASSPVDLASGELF
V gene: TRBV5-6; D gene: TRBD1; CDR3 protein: ASSRTGTGEQPQH
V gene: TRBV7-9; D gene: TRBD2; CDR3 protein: ASGGLAGRNGELF
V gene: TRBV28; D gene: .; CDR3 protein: ASRPGGQGRAF
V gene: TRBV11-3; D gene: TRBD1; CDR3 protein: ASSPGTGRETQY
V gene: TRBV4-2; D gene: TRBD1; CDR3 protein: ASRPQGADYGYT
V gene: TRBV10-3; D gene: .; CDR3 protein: AIRGGGQAETQY
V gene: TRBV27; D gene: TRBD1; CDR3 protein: ASSLGTGSHEQY
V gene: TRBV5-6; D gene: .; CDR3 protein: ASSVGLYGYEQY
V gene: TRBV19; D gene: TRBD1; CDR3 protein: ASVGTGEIGYT
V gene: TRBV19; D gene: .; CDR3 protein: ASSPHLGGNTIY
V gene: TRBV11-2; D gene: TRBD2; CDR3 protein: ASSFQWTRGYNEQF
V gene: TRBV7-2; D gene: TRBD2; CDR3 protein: ASTPTSGPYEQY
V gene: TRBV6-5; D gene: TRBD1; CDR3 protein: ASSYDREGNTIY
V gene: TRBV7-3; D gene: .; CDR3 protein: ASSAQGGGQF
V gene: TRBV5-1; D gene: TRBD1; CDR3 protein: ASSLYGQGVNEQY
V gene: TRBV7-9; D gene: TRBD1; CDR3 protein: ASSQSGTGGTNEQF
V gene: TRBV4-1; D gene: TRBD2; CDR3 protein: ASSLTLAGTDTQY
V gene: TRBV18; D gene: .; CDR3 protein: ASSPQQGSNTEAF
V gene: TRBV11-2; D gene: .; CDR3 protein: ASSLGRGRSREQY
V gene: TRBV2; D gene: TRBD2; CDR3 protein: ASSETSGIPYNEQF
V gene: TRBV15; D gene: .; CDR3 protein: ATGASSYNEQF
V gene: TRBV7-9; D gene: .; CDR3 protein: ASSGQGSPYEQY
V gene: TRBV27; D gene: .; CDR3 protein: ASSLESSGNTIY
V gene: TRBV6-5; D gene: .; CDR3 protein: ASSYSSQGFHNEQF
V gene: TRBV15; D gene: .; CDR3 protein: ATSRDRSPIWAAHHSYEQY
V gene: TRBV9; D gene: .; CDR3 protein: ASSVSASTQY
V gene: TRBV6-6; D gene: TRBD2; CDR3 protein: ASSYPGLASYEQY
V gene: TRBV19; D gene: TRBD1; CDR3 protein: ASSTAPNRGGYNEQF
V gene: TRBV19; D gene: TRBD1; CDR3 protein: ASRSWTGNTEAF
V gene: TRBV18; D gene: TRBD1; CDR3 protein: ASSQDRAGEKLF
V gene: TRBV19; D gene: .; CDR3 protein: ASSIPGAETQY
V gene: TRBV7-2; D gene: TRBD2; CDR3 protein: ASSLEGTSGRETQY
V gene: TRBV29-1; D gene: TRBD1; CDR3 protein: SVVDRFYGYT
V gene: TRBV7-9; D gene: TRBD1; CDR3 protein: ASSLRTGFKEKLF
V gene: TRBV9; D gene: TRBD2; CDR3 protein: ASSARTSTYNEQF
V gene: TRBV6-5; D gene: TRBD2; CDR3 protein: ASSSLAGGRYEQY
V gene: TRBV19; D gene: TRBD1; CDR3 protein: ASRRRTGLTSGNTIY
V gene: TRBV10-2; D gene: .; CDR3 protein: ASSEQGGNGYT
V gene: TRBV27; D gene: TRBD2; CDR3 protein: ASIYLGLAGGMWMFEQY
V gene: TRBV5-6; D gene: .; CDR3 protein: ASRRVNTGELF
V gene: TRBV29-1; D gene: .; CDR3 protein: SVDFGGRGYT
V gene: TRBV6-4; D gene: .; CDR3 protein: ASSPSIGNEQF
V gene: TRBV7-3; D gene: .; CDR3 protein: ASRPTLSAPDTEAF